This record looks at one T cell receptor beta chain sequence and its context. Its antigen is as yet unknown. The data were taken from a study of breast tumors, draining lymph nodes, adjacent tissues. The study's findings and limits: Findings are consistent with lymph node origin and intratumoral expansion of most tumor T cells. Compared with basal-like, luminal-like tumors shared significantly more repertoire with nontumor tissue. Tumor repertoires ranked between lymph nodes and nontumor tissue in diversity, with V and J gene preferences.

TCRdb called the multiplex PCR reads again in MiXCR, with one record for every CDR3 protein. The sample consists of around 250,000 distinct CDR3 sequences, 30% to 35% of them appearing once. The lymph nodes were axillary draining lymph nodes from breast cancer patients. This CDR3 spans 19 amino acids. Per germline, CDR1 MGHDK and CDR2 SYGVNS. Trimming removed 4 bases from V and 6 bases from J; junction bases left unmatched: 21. This receptor was obtained from a female donor with breast cancer. Some clones in this sample may be carry-over from other donors' samples. The sample was axillary lymph node tissue. The rearrangement links TRBV25-1 to TRBJ1-2; the match to TRBD1 covers 9 bases. CDR3 DNA: TGTGCCAGCAGTGCTAGAGTCCGGGGACAGGGTATCCCGAAGGATGGCTACACCTTC. Translated: CASSARVRGQGIPKDGYTF.